The sample holds one count of the clone carrying this T cell receptor (beta chain). Original handling: Reference gene primer amplification yielded estimated nucleated cell counts. Only in-frame clones appear in the TCRdb table, and some are missing; sequencing was by immunoSEQ multiplex PCR. D and trimming were read from the DNA, whereas the V and J calls and clone size are those reported in that table. The sample carries tens of thousands of clones, approximately 86% recorded once. V lost 4 bases to trimming and J lost 0 bases, with 7 bases between them. The CDR3 loop spans 14 amino acids. Germline V gives CDR1 LNHDA, CDR2 SQIVND (reference sequence). These data are taken from a study of blood T cell repertoires in COVID-19. Study context: Sites in the United States, Italy and Spain provided acute and convalescent COVID-19 samples. T cells, B-cell-depleted T cells, or PBMCs supplied cDNA or gDNA.

Sequenced: peripheral blood. The chain couples TRBV19 to TRBJ1-3; no definite D call. The sequence came from a woman between 45 and 65 years old with active or convalescent COVID-19. The CDR3 region has the DNA TGTGCCAGTAGTACCTCCAGCTCTGGAAACACCATATATTTT. This gives the protein CASSTSSSGNTIYF.